Listed below are T cell receptor beta chains from one sample, sequenced in a study of neurological immune-mediated disorders. TCRdb recomputed calls from the 5' RACE reads with MiXCR, one row per CDR3 protein. The sample yields more than 70,000 distinct CDR3 sequences, 10% seen once. The material sequenced was PBMCs. These receptors all stem from a man aged 35-49 years in good health. Each CDR3 is given with its conserved first and last residue. A D gene is named only where the DNA matches it firmly. Clone size is stated in some rows and not others, as once, few, many or a class when expanded.

clone_size,v_call,j_call,d_call,cdr3_aa,cdr3_nt
-,TRBV18,TRBJ1-2,TRBD1,CASSPPGTGYGYTF,TGTGCCAGCTCACCACCCGGGACAGGGTATGGCTACACCTTC
many,TRBV20-1,TRBJ1-1,-,CSALTVNTEAFF,TGCAGTGCCCTGACAGTGAACACTGAAGCTTTCTTT
many,TRBV12-3/TRBV12-4,TRBJ1-2,-,CASSLASRGTPGGNYGYTF,TGTGCCAGCAGTTTAGCCTCCCGGGGGACTCCTGGCGGCAACTATGGCTACACCTTC
-,TRBV13,TRBJ2-2,TRBD2,CASSLGREDTGELFF,TGTGCCAGCAGCTTAGGGCGGGAGGACACCGGGGAGCTGTTTTTT
many,TRBV14,TRBJ2-7,-,CASRRTGGSSYEQYF,TGTGCCAGCAGGCGGACAGGCGGGAGCTCCTACGAGCAGTACTTC
many,TRBV5-1,TRBJ2-1,-,CASSFVEGTNEQFF,TGCGCCAGCAGCTTCGTTGAGGGGACAAATGAGCAGTTCTTC
few,TRBV27,TRBJ2-1,-,CASSFAGATLRNEQFF,TGTGCCAGCAGTTTTGCGGGGGCCACCTTAAGAAATGAGCAGTTCTTC
-,TRBV20-1,TRBJ1-1,TRBD1,CSARPPRGRGNTEAFF,TGCAGTGCCAGACCACCCAGGGGGCGCGGGAACACTGAAGCTTTCTTT
many,TRBV6-1,TRBJ2-7,-,CASSEVGSSYEQYF,TGTGCCAGCAGTGAAGTAGGCAGTTCCTACGAGCAGTACTTC
-,TRBV28,TRBJ1-5,-,CASSAKGDQPQHF,TGTGCCAGCAGTGCAAAAGGCGATCAGCCCCAGCATTTT
many,TRBV10-3,TRBJ2-7,TRBD2,CAISEAGAGPSYEQYF,TGTGCCATCAGTGAAGCGGGAGCGGGGCCCTCCTACGAGCAGTACTTC
few,TRBV6-1,TRBJ2-7,TRBD1,CASRPTGAREQYF,TGTGCCAGCAGACCGACAGGGGCTCGCGAGCAGTACTTC
many,TRBV7-2,TRBJ2-3,-,CASSYQSTDTQYF,TGTGCCAGCAGCTACCAGAGCACAGATACGCAGTATTTT
-,TRBV7-9,TRBJ1-1,-,CASSSTGTENTEAIF,TGTGCCAGCAGCTCTACCGGGACGGAGAACACTGAAGCTATCTTT
many,TRBV12-3/TRBV12-4,TRBJ2-1,-,CASSAPPTEQFF,TGTGCCAGCAGTGCCCCGCCCACTGAGCAGTTCTTC
many,TRBV10-3,TRBJ2-3,-,CAISESGDSTDTQYF,TGTGCCATCAGTGAGTCGGGGGACAGCACAGATACGCAGTATTTT
many,TRBV5-1,TRBJ1-6,-,CASRSTDNSPLHF,TGCGCCAGCAGATCCACGGATAATTCACCCCTCCACTTT
-,TRBV12-3/TRBV12-4,TRBJ2-2,TRBD2,CSSRVAGNTGELFF,TGTTCCAGCAGGGTAGCGGGAAATACTGGGGAGCTGTTTTTT
many,TRBV25-1,TRBJ2-3,-,CASSVRGGNTDTQYF,TGTGCCAGCAGTGTTCGAGGGGGTAACACAGATACGCAGTATTTT
many,TRBV20-1,TRBJ2-5,-,CSARDMFRPVETQYF,TGCAGTGCTAGAGATATGTTCCGACCGGTAGAGACCCAGTACTTC
many,TRBV20-1,TRBJ2-2,-,CSASGHNTGELFF,TGCAGTGCTAGCGGACATAACACCGGGGAGCTGTTTTTT
many,TRBV20-1,TRBJ2-1,-,CSASPEGEQFF,TGCAGTGCTAGCCCGGAGGGTGAGCAGTTCTTC
-,TRBV24-1,TRBJ2-5,TRBD1,CATILTRDRGSQETQYF,TGTGCCACCATTCTAACCCGGGACAGGGGGTCCCAAGAGACCCAGTACTTC
many,TRBV29-1,TRBJ2-5,TRBD1,CSVAQTGTGETQYF,TGCAGCGTCGCACAGACGGGGACAGGGGAGACCCAGTACTTC
-,TRBV6-2/TRBV6-3,TRBJ1-2,-,CASSETGPYGYTF,TGTGCCAGCAGTGAGACAGGCCCCTATGGCTACACCTTC
many,TRBV10-3,TRBJ2-1,-,CAIRRIGNEQFF,TGTGCCATCAGGAGAATTGGCAATGAGCAGTTCTTC
many,TRBV21-1,TRBJ2-1,-,CASSKFEVGASGYNEQFF,TGTGCCAGCAGCAAATTTGAGGTGGGGGCTAGCGGATACAATGAGCAGTTCTTC
many,TRBV12-3/TRBV12-4,TRBJ2-2,-,CASRPGRGWTGELFF,TGTGCCAGCAGACCCGGGCGAGGTTGGACCGGGGAGCTGTTTTTT
-,TRBV10-3,TRBJ2-1,TRBD2,CAISDGLAGEGEQFF,TGTGCCATCAGTGACGGACTAGCGGGGGAAGGTGAGCAGTTCTTC
many,TRBV12-3/TRBV12-4,TRBJ1-2,-,CASQSRGSIYGYTF,TGTGCCAGTCAAAGCAGGGGAAGTATCTATGGCTACACCTTC
many,TRBV10-1,TRBJ2-1,-,CASATSYNEQFF,TGCGCCAGCGCGACCTCCTACAATGAGCAGTTCTTC
many,TRBV4-2,TRBJ2-1,TRBD1,CASSQGDSSYNEQFF,TGTGCCAGCAGCCAAGGGGACAGCTCCTACAATGAGCAGTTCTTC
many,TRBV6-5,TRBJ1-3,-,CASSQGAGNTIYF,TGTGCCAGCAGCCAAGGGGCCGGAAACACCATATATTTT
many,TRBV12-3/TRBV12-4,TRBJ2-5,-,CASSFPQETQYF,TGTGCCAGCAGTTTTCCTCAAGAGACCCAGTACTTC
many,TRBV10-3,TRBJ2-7,TRBD2,CAIRETSGAPYEQYF,TGTGCCATCAGGGAGACTAGCGGGGCCCCCTACGAGCAGTACTTC
many,TRBV20-1,TRBJ1-6,-,CSASPGINSPLHF,TGCAGTGCTAGCCCCGGGATCAATTCACCCCTCCACTTT
many,TRBV21-1,TRBJ2-1,-,CASSKWDGAVYNEQFF,TGTGCCAGCAGCAAATGGGACGGGGCCGTCTACAATGAGCAGTTCTTC
many,TRBV5-1,TRBJ2-1,TRBD2,CASSLEVAGPYNEQFF,TGCGCCAGCAGCTTGGAAGTAGCGGGGCCTTACAATGAGCAGTTCTTC
many,TRBV11-2,TRBJ1-1,-,CASSDPQETNTEAFF,TGTGCCAGCAGCGACCCACAGGAGACGAACACTGAAGCTTTCTTT
medium-sized,TRBV7-2,TRBJ2-1,-,CASSRGRVSSYNEQFF,TGTGCCAGCAGCCGTGGGCGTGTCAGCTCCTACAATGAGCAGTTCTTC
many,TRBV11-1,TRBJ2-1,TRBD1,CASSLGGTGHEGEQFF,TGTGCCAGCAGCTTAGGGGGGACAGGGCATGAGGGTGAGCAGTTCTTC
many,TRBV7-9,TRBJ1-2,-,CASTPIGAAGYTF,TGTGCCAGCACACCCATCGGCGCAGCCGGCTACACCTTC
many,TRBV5-1,TRBJ2-5,TRBD1,CASSPYAGQGRKETQYF,TGCGCCAGCAGCCCCTACGCTGGACAGGGGCGAAAAGAGACCCAGTACTTC